This is a list of T cell receptor beta chains from one sample in a study of blood T cell repertoires in COVID-19. The repertoire was sequenced with immunoSEQ multiplex PCR; TCRdb's copy has only in-frame clones and lacks some. The sample consists of about 300,000 clones, around 89% of them appearing once. The source material was peripheral blood. The receptors were sampled from a young man who had recovered from COVID-19. CDR3s include the opening cysteine and the closing phenylalanine or tryptophan. Fields, in order: clone size, D gene, V gene, J gene, CDR3 DNA, CDR3 protein. D genes are given only for firm matches. Size values are once, few and many counts, or a class for expanded clones, and some rows have none.

abundance: NA; d_gene: NA; v_gene: TRBV30; j_gene: TRBJ1-5; CDR3nt: TGTGCCTGGAGTGGACAGATCGGCAATCAGCCCCAGCATTTT; CDR3aa: CAWSGQIGNQPQHF
abundance: NA; d_gene: NA; v_gene: TRBV28; j_gene: TRBJ1-3; CDR3nt: TGTGCCAGCAGTTTCCCCGGGACTTACAGCTCTGGAAACACCATATATTTT; CDR3aa: CASSFPGTYSSGNTIYF
abundance: NA; d_gene: TRBD2; v_gene: TRBV5-6; j_gene: TRBJ2-1; CDR3nt: TGTGCCAGCAGCTTTATAACTAGCGGGAAGAGACATGAGCAGTTCTTC; CDR3aa: CASSFITSGKRHEQFF
abundance: NA; d_gene: NA; v_gene: TRBV11-2; j_gene: TRBJ1-4; CDR3nt: TGTGCCAGCAGCGACCCTGTAGGGGGACCAACTAATGAAAAACTGTTTTTT; CDR3aa: CASSDPVGGPTNEKLFF
abundance: NA; d_gene: NA; v_gene: TRBV27; j_gene: TRBJ2-1; CDR3nt: TGTGCCACTATTTCCCCCACAGGCGGGGTCAATGAGCAGTTCTTC; CDR3aa: CATISPTGGVNEQFF
abundance: NA; d_gene: TRBD2; v_gene: TRBV7-6; j_gene: TRBJ2-4; CDR3nt: TGTGCCAGCAGCGCCCTAGCGGGGGGGGAAAACATTCAGTACTTC; CDR3aa: CASSALAGGENIQYF
abundance: few; d_gene: NA; v_gene: TRBV11-2; j_gene: TRBJ2-5; CDR3nt: TGTGCCAGCAACGTGGGGGGGCAGGAGACCCAGTACTTC; CDR3aa: CASNVGGQETQYF
abundance: NA; d_gene: NA; v_gene: TRBV5-6; j_gene: TRBJ2-7; CDR3nt: TGTGCCAGCAGCTTCGCGACTATGCCGTACGAGCAGTACTTC; CDR3aa: CASSFATMPYEQYF
abundance: NA; d_gene: TRBD2; v_gene: TRBV5-1; j_gene: TRBJ2-1; CDR3nt: TGCGCCAGCAGCTCGGGACTAGAGCTCTACAATGAGCAGTTCTTC; CDR3aa: CASSSGLELYNEQFF
abundance: NA; d_gene: TRBD2; v_gene: TRBV6-6; j_gene: TRBJ2-1; CDR3nt: TGTGCCAGCAGCCCCGCCTCGACTAGCGGGAACAATGAGCAGTTCTTC; CDR3aa: CASSPASTSGNNEQFF
abundance: NA; d_gene: TRBD1; v_gene: TRBV5-1; j_gene: TRBJ2-7; CDR3nt: TGCGCCAGCAGCTTGGAGGGGGCGGGCGAGCAGTACTTC; CDR3aa: CASSLEGAGEQYF
abundance: NA; d_gene: TRBD1; v_gene: TRBV7-9; j_gene: TRBJ1-2; CDR3nt: TGTGCCAGCAGCCTCGGACAGGGTGATGGCTACACCTTC; CDR3aa: CASSLGQGDGYTF
abundance: NA; d_gene: TRBD1; v_gene: TRBV2; j_gene: TRBJ2-2; CDR3nt: TGTGCCAGCAGTGAAGTTGGTGGGGACAGGGGCACCGGGGAGCTGTTTTTT; CDR3aa: CASSEVGGDRGTGELFF
abundance: NA; d_gene: TRBD1; v_gene: TRBV19; j_gene: TRBJ1-2; CDR3nt: TGTGCCAGTAGTCCCGGACAGGGGCCTGGCTACACCTTC; CDR3aa: CASSPGQGPGYTF
abundance: NA; d_gene: NA; v_gene: TRBV19; j_gene: TRBJ2-4; CDR3nt: TGTGCCAGTAGTCCCTATAGCGGAGGTCTAGCCAAAAACATTCAGTACTTC; CDR3aa: CASSPYSGGLAKNIQYF
abundance: NA; d_gene: NA; v_gene: TRBV5-1; j_gene: TRBJ1-1; CDR3nt: TGCGCCAGCAGCTTGGTCCGGACCGCGAGGGCTGAAGCTTTCTTT; CDR3aa: CASSLVRTARAEAFF